The 8 T cell receptor beta chains given below trace back to one sample, sequenced in a study of OX40 agonist ivuxolimab in advanced cancers. Libraries were prepared by immunoSEQ multiplex PCR; TCRdb keeps only in-frame clonotypes and omits some of them. Here the sample spans 100,000 or so clones, around nine tenths being singletons. Sequenced here: CD4+ or CD8+ T cells sorted from blood, sampled in a trial of the OX40 agonist ivuxolimab. The receptors here all came from an adult with an advanced solid tumor such as melanoma, head and neck, liver or kidney cancer.

J is TRBJ1-4 and V is TRBV29-1, with D possibly TRBD1 on 5 matching bases. The germline CDR1 and CDR2 sequences are SQVTM and ANQGSEA. V lost 7 bases to trimming and J lost 4 bases, with 13 bases between them. The CDR3 length is 13 residues. CDR3 nucleotides: TGCAGCGCCGTGACAGCTTTTAATGAAAAACTGTTTTTT. As protein: CSAVTAFNEKLFF. Using reference TRBV29-1 and TRBJ1-4 for the parts outside the CDR3, the full variable domain is SAVISQKPSRDICQRGTSLTIQCQVDSQVTMMFWYRQQPGQSLTLIATANQGSEATYESGFVIDKFPISRPNLTFSTLTVSNMSPEDSSIYLCSAVTAFNEKLFFGSGTQLSVL.

The chain employs TRBV19 and TRBJ1-1, with 8 positions matching TRBD1. The V gene's germline CDR1 is LNHDA and CDR2 SQIVND (reference sequence). V lost 5 bases and J lost 3; bases outside the gene matches: 5. The CDR3 totals 14 residues. This CDR3 is CASSFQGAHTEAFF. Here the CDR3 DNA reads TGTGCCAGTAGTTTCCAGGGGGCGCACACTGAAGCTTTCTTT.

The count of this clone is one. The CDR3 is CASSPSLARGQFF. CDR3 in DNA: TGTGCCAGCAGCCCCTCGTTAGCACGTGGTCAGTTCTTC. This chain links TRBV7-3 with TRBJ2-1; unclear D gene. The germline gives CDR1 SGHTA, CDR2 FQGTGA. V was cut by 5 bases and J by 13 bases, with 18 bases left in between. This CDR3 spans 13 amino acids.

V usage is TRBV11-2 and J usage is TRBJ2-7, with D possibly called TRBD1 or TRBD2 (7 bases each). CDR1 SGHAT and CDR2 FQNNGV come from the germline V gene. Trimming left V 5 bases short and J 2 bases short, with 13 bases between. The CDR3 totals 14 residues. The CDR3 sequence is CASSRGDSTYEQYF. DNA of the CDR3: TGTGCCAGCAGCCGGGGGGACAGTACCTACGAGCAGTACTTC.

This chain links TRBV27 with TRBJ1-2, with D tentatively TRBD1 (5 bases). V was cut by 6 bases and J by 0 bases, with 17 bases left in between. This CDR3 contains 16 residues. Germline assignment: CDR1 MNHEY and CDR2 SMNVEV (reference sequence). The CDR3 region is CASRPLYRGTNYGYTF. The CDR3 region has the DNA TGTGCCAGCAGGCCTCTTTATAGGGGAACTAACTATGGCTACACCTTC.

The chain recombines TRBV19 with TRBJ2-7; 8 positions agree with TRBD1. The CDR3 loop spans 14 amino acids. Unmatched junction bases numbered 4, after V lost 6 bases and J lost 0 bases. Germline V gene data show CDR1 as LNHDA and CDR2 as SQIVND (reference sequence). In DNA form, the CDR3 reads TGTGCCAGTAGAGACAGGGGAACCTCCTACGAGCAGTACTTC. It specifies CASRDRGTSYEQYF.

The CDR3 sequence: CAGNIQYF. The CDR3, as DNA: TGTGCCGGAAACATTCAGTACTTC. The chain links TRBV27 to TRBJ2-4, with D unclear. Looked up from germline, CDR1 is MNHEY and CDR2 is SMNVEV (reference sequence). V dropped 11 bases and J dropped 6 bases, with 2 bases sitting between them. This CDR3 region has 8 residues.

The rearrangement links TRBV6-1 to TRBJ2-3; D uncertain. The V gene lost 4 bases and the J gene lost 1 base, with 9 bases spanning the gap. This CDR3 spans 14 amino acids. Germline CDR1 and CDR2: MNHNS and SASEGT. The CDR3 coding sequence is TGTGCCAGCAGTGGGGCTACCCGCACAGATACGCAGTATTTT. This codes for CASSGATRTDTQYF.